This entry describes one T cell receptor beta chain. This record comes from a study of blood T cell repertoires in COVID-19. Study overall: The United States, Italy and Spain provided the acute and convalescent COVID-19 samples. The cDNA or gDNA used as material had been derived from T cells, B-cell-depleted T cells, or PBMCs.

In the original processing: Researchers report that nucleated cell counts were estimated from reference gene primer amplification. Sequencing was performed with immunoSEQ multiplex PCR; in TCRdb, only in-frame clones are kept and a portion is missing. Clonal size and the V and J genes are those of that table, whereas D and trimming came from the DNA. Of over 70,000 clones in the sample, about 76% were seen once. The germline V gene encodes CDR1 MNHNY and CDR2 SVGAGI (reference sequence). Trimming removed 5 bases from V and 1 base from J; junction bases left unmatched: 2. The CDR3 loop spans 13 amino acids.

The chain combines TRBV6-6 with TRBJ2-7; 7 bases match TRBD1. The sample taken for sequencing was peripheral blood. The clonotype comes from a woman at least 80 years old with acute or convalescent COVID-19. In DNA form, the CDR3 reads TGTGCCAGCAGTAAACAGGGGTCCTACGAGCAGTACTTC. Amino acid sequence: CASSKQGSYEQYF.